This T cell receptor (beta chain) was sequenced during a study of T-cell memory formation after mild COVID-19. Across the study: Largely donor-specific TCR clusters were found.

Study results and caveats: The authors did not confirm SARS-CoV-2 specificity of second-wave clones peaking day 37. Several responding clones turned up in pre-infection memory, indicating that cross-reactive memory may have taken part.

A 5'RACE reaction primed in the constant segment made cDNA libraries of TCR alpha and TCR beta, and these carried sample barcodes and UMIs. TCRdb fed the 5' RACE reads into MiXCR, producing one record per CDR3 protein. The sample lists around 90,000 distinct CDR3 sequences; about 13% were seen once. This clonotype was counted only a few times. The antigen is not known. The CDR3 is 16 residues long. The V segment lost 6 bases and the J segment 0 bases; nucleotides outside the gene matches: 6. Material for sequencing was PBMCs or a T cell subset sorted from them (not recorded which). The receptor comes from an adult woman who had mild COVID-19 (a few samples of this study predate the infection). Cell type and time point are not known. The V gene is TRBV12-3 or TRBV12-4, the J gene TRBJ2-3; TRBD2 aligns across 10 bases. As DNA, the CDR3 is TGTGCCAGCAGCCTGCTACTAGCGGGAAGCACAGATACGCAGTATTTT. Amino acids: CASSLLLAGSTDTQYF.